This T cell receptor (beta chain) is from a study of T cells in Graves' hyperthyroidism and ophthalmopathy. The CDR3 length is 13 residues. V lost 3 bases and J lost 6; bases outside the gene matches: 3. The V gene's germline CDR1 is SNHLY and CDR2 FYNNEI. RNA transcripts were the template for amplifying TCR beta CDR3 regions. HTBI primers were the set used in a first-round RT-PCR of the TCR CDR3. Using its own MiXCR run on the multiplex PCR reads, TCRdb lists one record per CDR3 protein. The sample has hundreds of thousands of distinct CDR3 sequences, approximately 16% seen once. Study-wide points: Among thyroid clonotypes expanded above 0.001, most also appeared in blood. Prediction of ophthalmopathy progression came a median roughly 6.4 months pre-onset.

A NOSPECS grade of at least 4, a Clinical Activity Score of at least 3 and duration under 3 months were recorded in ophthalmopathy patients. Concerning this clonotype: The antigen remains unidentified.

This chain links TRBV2 with TRBJ1-2; the match to TRBD1 covers 8 bases. The origin of this receptor is a woman younger than 35 with Graves' ophthalmopathy. The source material was blood. CDR3 in amino acids: CASSEDRDDGYTF. Here the CDR3 DNA reads TGTGCCAGCAGTGAGGACAGGGACGATGGCTACACCTTC.